This T cell receptor beta chain was identified in a study of early T cells in non-severe SARS-CoV-2 infection. Tagging with unique molecular identifiers was applied to individual cDNA molecules. TCRdb fed the 5' RACE reads into MiXCR, producing one record per CDR3 protein. This sample carries over 30,000 distinct CDR3 sequences, roughly 5.7% of them seen once, and the ten largest clones take less than 10%. In this sample, this clonotype turned up many times. The sequence derives from an adult who was a healthcare worker with PCR-confirmed SARS-CoV-2 infection or an uninfected control (not recorded which). The sequenced sample was whole blood.

Here the CDR3 DNA reads TGTGCCAGCTCACCCCTACAGAATATGAACTCTGGAAACACCATATATTTT. Its protein is CASSPLQNMNSGNTIYF. The V and J genes are TRBV18 and TRBJ1-3; no firm D call. V was cut by 3 bases and J by 0 bases, with 15 bases left in between. The CDR3 has 17 amino acids. Germline loops: CDR1 KGHSH, CDR2 LQKENI.